This T cell receptor beta chain emerged from a study of blood T cells in healthy people across ages. Study-wide findings and caveats: PBMCs left unsorted prevented a conclusive naive versus antigen-experienced comparison.

This clonotype was found a few times. Its antigen is still unknown. RNA extraction gave at least 5.5 micrograms of total RNA per sample. Sample-barcoded 5' priming and a J-beta primer mix drove a second PCR of roughly 7 to 11 cycles. TCRdb re-derived calls from the 5' RACE reads in MiXCR, one entry per CDR3 protein. Found here are fewer than 1 million distinct CDR3 sequences, under 45% of them singletons; the top ten hold about a fifth. The TCR comes from a man between 60 and 75 years old in good health. Sequences were obtained from blood.

The DNA of the CDR3 is TGTGCCAGCAGTGGAGACCCTCCGGCGGGTTCACCCCTCCACTTT. Protein: CASSGDPPAGSPLHF. J is TRBJ1-6 and V is TRBV2; no clear D gene. There are 15 residues in the CDR3. Germline values: CDR1 SNHLY, CDR2 FYNNEI. Deletions cut 4 bases from V and 9 bases from J, with 16 bases between.